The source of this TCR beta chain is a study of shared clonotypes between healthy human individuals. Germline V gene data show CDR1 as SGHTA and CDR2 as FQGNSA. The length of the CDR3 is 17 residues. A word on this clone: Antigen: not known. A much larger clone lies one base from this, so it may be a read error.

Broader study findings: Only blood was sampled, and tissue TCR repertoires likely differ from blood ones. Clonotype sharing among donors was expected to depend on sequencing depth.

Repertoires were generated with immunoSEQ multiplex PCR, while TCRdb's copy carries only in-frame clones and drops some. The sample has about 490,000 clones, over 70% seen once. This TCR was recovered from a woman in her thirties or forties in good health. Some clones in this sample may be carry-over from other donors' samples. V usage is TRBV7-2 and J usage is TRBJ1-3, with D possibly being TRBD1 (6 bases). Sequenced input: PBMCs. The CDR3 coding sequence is TGTGCCAGCAGCTTAAGGTCAGGGGCAGCCTCTGGAAGCACCATATATTTT. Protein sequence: CASSLRSGAASGSTIYF. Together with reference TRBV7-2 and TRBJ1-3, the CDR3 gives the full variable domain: GAGVSQSPSNKVTEKGKDVELRCDPISGHTALYWYRQSLGQGLEFLIYFQGNSAPDKSGLPSDRFSAERTGGSVSTLTIQRTQQEDSAVYLCASSLRSGAASGSTIYFGEGSWLTVV.